One T cell receptor (beta chain) is described in this entry. The data originate from a study of technical replicates of blood from several donors. Using immunoSEQ multiplex PCR, the repertoire was profiled, and TCRdb retains in-frame clones only, with some absent. This table has some 77,000 clones, about 86% appearing once. Material: PBMCs. This sequence was found in a human donor in good health. Some clones in this sample may be carry-over from other donors' samples.

CDR3: CATSRDRTTVNEQFF. CDR3 sequence (DNA): TGTGCCACCAGCAGAGACCGGACTACCGTCAATGAGCAGTTCTTC. V and J are TRBV15 and TRBJ2-1; possibly TRBD2 for D (6 bases). V gave up 0 bases and J gave up 6 bases, with 12 bases separating them. There are 15 residues in the CDR3. Germline assignment: CDR1 LNHNV and CDR2 YYDKDF (reference sequence).